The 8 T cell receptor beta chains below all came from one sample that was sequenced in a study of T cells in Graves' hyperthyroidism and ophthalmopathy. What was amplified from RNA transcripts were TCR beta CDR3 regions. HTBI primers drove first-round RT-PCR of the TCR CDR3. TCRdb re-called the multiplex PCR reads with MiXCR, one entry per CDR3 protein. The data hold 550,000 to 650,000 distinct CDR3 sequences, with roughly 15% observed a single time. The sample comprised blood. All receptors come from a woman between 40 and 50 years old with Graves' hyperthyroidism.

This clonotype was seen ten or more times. This CDR3 is CASSYSTGGGTGELFF. The CDR3, as DNA: TGTGCCAGCAGTTACTCGACCGGGGGCGGGACCGGGGAGCTGTTTTTT. The chain uses TRBV6-2 or TRBV6-3 and TRBJ2-2, with D possibly called TRBD1 or TRBD2 (6 bases each). V lost 0 bases and J 5 bases, leaving 13 bases between the germline ends. The CDR3 length is 16 residues. Per the germline V gene, CDR1 is MNHEY and CDR2 is SVGEGT.

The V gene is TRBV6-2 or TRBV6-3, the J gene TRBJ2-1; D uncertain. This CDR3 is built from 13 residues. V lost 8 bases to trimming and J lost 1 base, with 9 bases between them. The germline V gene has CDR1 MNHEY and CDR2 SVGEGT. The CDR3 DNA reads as TGTGCCAGCCCGCCCCCTTCCTACAATGAGCAGTTCTTC. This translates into CASPPPSYNEQFF.

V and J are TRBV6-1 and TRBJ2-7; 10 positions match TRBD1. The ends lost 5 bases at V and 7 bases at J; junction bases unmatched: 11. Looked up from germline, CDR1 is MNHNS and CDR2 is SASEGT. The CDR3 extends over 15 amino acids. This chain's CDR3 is CASSRTGGEALEQYF. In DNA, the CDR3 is TGTGCCAGCAGTAGGACAGGGGGTGAGGCGTTAGAGCAGTACTTC.

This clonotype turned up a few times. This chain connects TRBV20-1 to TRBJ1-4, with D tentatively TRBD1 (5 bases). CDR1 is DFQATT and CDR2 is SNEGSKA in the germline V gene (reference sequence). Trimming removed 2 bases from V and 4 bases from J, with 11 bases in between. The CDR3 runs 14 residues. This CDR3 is CSARKTALNEKLFF. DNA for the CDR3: TGCAGTGCTAGAAAGACAGCCCTTAATGAAAAACTGTTTTTT.

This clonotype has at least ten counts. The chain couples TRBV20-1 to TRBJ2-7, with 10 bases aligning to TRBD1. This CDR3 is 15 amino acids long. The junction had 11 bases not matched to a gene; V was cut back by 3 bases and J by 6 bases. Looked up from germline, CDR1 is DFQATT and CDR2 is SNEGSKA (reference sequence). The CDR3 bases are TGCAGTGCTAGGGGGCGACAGGGGGCCGTGTCCGAGCAGTACTTC. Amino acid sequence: CSARGRQGAVSEQYF.

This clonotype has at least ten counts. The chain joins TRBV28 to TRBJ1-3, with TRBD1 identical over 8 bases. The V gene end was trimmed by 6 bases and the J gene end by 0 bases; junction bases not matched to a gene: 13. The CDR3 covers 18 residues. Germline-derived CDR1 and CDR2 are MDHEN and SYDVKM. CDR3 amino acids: CASSSGTGLFLSGNTIYF. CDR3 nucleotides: TGTGCCAGCAGCTCCGGGACAGGCCTCTTTCTCTCTGGAAACACCATATATTTT.

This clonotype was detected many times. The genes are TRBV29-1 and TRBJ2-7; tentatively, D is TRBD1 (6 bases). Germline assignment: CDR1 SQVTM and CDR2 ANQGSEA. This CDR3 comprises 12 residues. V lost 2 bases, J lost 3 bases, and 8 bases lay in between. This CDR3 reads CSVEKDSYEQYF. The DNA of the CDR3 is TGCAGCGTTGAAAAGGACAGCTACGAGCAGTACTTC.

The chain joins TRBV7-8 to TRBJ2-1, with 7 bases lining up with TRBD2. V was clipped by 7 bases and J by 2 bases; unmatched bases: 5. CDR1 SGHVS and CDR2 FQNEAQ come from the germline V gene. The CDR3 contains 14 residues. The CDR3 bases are TGTGCCAGCATGGGGGGGGTTGCCTACAATGAGCAGTTCTTC. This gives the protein CASMGGVAYNEQFF.